The clone carrying this T cell receptor (beta chain) was observed many times. Antigen specificity is unknown. This specimen comes from a study of T cells in Graves' hyperthyroidism and ophthalmopathy. Study-wide results and limits: Most clonotypes expanded in thyroid above 0.001 were likewise present in blood.

This CDR3 has 12 amino acids. Germline V gene data show CDR1 as GTSNPN and CDR2 as SVGIG (reference sequence). Trimming cost V 3 bases and J 5 bases, with 9 bases left between them. It was RNA transcripts that yielded the amplified TCR beta CDR3 regions. HTBI primers drove first-round RT-PCR of the TCR CDR3. TCRdb used MiXCR to reprocess the multiplex PCR reads, holding one entry per CDR3 protein. This table holds roughly 550,000 distinct CDR3 sequences, around 16% found once. The study left out patients who had uncontrolled infection, other autoimmune disease, pregnancy or lactation. In making diagnoses, clinical symptoms, serum thyroxine and TRAb, thyroid ultrasound and orbital computed tomography were all used. PBMCs came from 9 to 10 ml fresh peripheral blood.

The chain links TRBV30 to TRBJ2-3; D could derive from TRBD1 or TRBD2 (6 bases each). The specimen was blood. The sequence came from a woman in her 30s with Graves' ophthalmopathy. The CDR3, as DNA: TGTGCCTGGAGCGGGGGCGGAGATACGCAGTATTTT. It translates to CAWSGGGDTQYF.